This T cell receptor (beta chain) was documented in a study of cytomegalovirus exposure and HLA in healthy donors (dated by TCRdb to about 2017). In terms of the full investigation: An earlier analysis of several hundred of the donors reported approximately 260 Gb of sequence data and 95 million to 130 million unique TCR beta sequences obtained from about 179 million T cells. Approximately 330 gigabases of sequencing data and approximately 91 million unique TCR sequences made up an early release that covered approximately 620 HLA-typed donors. The genetic ancestry cluster associated with self-reported Caucasian donors included 81% of the roughly 360 genotyped donors. The aim of the study was to test whether cataloging public T cell receptors could identify signatures of past pathogen exposure. The study profiled the T cell repertoires of hundreds of subjects by immunosequencing and related them to cytomegalovirus serostatus. Besides the first cohort of approximately 710 subjects, a separate validation cohort made up of 120 different subjects was used. To predict cytomegalovirus infection status, the study brought together high-throughput TCR immunosequencing, statistical association of individual TCRs with disease status, and machine learning. A later analysis re-analyzed previously published TCR beta repertoires from 500 to 700 donors and added high-resolution HLA genotyping to study TCR occurrence patterns. In the later analysis, no new phenotypic data were used to find candidate immune exposures; instead, reliance was placed on TCR beta sequences and their occurrence across donors. An earlier analysis of fewer than 750 of the donors used high-throughput TCR beta sequencing to judge whether each TCR beta V gene segment behaved as functional or pseudogenic. Donor age, sex, ethnicity and CMV serostatus were compiled alongside the repertoire data. A later genetic analysis used genome-wide SNP genotypes for about 55% of the 666 donors, treating that subset as a discovery cohort. All discovery cohort repertoires had been generated on a single sequencing platform. Both class I and class II loci were covered by HLA typing, at four-digit resolution. The number of typed donors differed by locus: roughly 620-630 for A, B, C, DRB1 and DQB1; 522 for DQA1; 606 for DPA1; and some 470 for DPB1. Four to six DR-DQ haplotypes were handled as single units for association and clustering, since linkage in the cohort was strong. Across about 380 genotyped donors of the cohort, an average of approximately 220,000 unique TCR beta nucleotide sequences per donor were sequenced, and 15% to 20% of those sequences were non-productive. Results and caveats for the whole study, not just this receptor: The authors suggested that the approach could potentially be extended to other disease states and immunological phenotypes. In a later analysis, HLA-associated TCR beta chains showed more clonal expansion and lower generation probabilities than non-associated chains that were equally common. Presence/absence analyses assumed roughly uniform sequencing depth across donors, an assumption that may not hold. In the study, 150 to 200 TCR beta chains were listed as associated with cytomegalovirus. When HLA alleles, especially DR and DQ, strongly co-occurred, TCR associations were difficult to assign to individual alleles. The 87-base-pair reads could not distinguish some IMGT-functional V segments, including TRBV6-2 and TRBV6-3, so those segments were excluded. Roughly 17 rarely observed V segments, including chromosome 9 orphons, were excluded from the earlier analysis of a few hundred of the donors because counts were too low. Specific HLA alleles were associated with 15,000 to 20,000 TCR beta sequences at a false discovery rate of 0.05 in a later analysis. In a later analysis, several top co-occurrence clusters were reported to appear linked to parvovirus B19, influenza, CMV and Epstein-Barr virus. V-gene and J-gene trimming of TCR beta chains was associated with a missense DCLRE1C variant in a later genetic analysis, and the association was replicated in an independent cohort. According to a later analysis, most CMV-associated TCR beta chains appeared to be HLA-restricted, and the HLA associations seemed to be driven largely by CMV exposure. The sequencing pipeline was judged likely to have produced a cluster of highly shared sequence variants as a technical artifact. A later genetic analysis reported fewer N-insertions in productive TCRs among donors in an Asian-associated ancestry cluster than the approximately 700-donor mean. A further reported finding was that TCR beta sequences accurately predicted the HLA-A and HLA-B alleles for most subjects in the first cohort. Because some donors lacked HLA typing at each locus, the association tests relied only on the typed subset. Most TCR sequences were observed very rarely across donors, whereas some public TCRs were present in many individuals. The classifier was reported to diagnose cytomegalovirus status with high specificity and sensitivity in both the original cohort and the validation cohort. In this cohort, only TCR beta chains were sequenced, and detectable features were limited by the absence of alpha or paired-chain data. For the cohort, immune exposure information was limited to CMV serostatus. An earlier analysis of approximately 500 of the donors showed that most TCR beta V segments appeared in productive rearrangements either about 87% or about 30% of the time, which broadly matched IMGT annotations. Linkage disequilibrium might explain the correlated functional status among segregating V segments, but an unknown experimental factor could not be ruled out. In vitro tests confirmed that a few of the cytomegalovirus-associated TCR beta chains recognize cytomegalovirus antigens. In a later analysis, TCR association rates were found to vary across HLA loci, with the most associated TCRs seen for DRB1 alleles and the fewest for HLA-C alleles.

The germline V gene (reference sequence) sets CDR1 to SEHNR and CDR2 to FQNEAQ. Reading from cysteine to phenylalanine, the CDR3 counts 11 amino acids. Solely the CDR3 DNA is kept, with 33 bases framed from the first base. The V end loses 7 bases and the J end loses 9 bases, and a stretch of 10 bases separates them. The cohort comprised 550 to 700 healthy bone marrow donors. Cohort members were all nominally healthy when sampled, although unrecorded immune exposures were likely present. The donor was CMV seropositive and was included in the group of approximately 310 seropositive cohort members. Each donor provided a peripheral blood sample, and peripheral blood mononuclear cells were used for TCR beta sequencing. The Qiagen DNeasy Blood Extraction Kit was used to extract genomic DNA from the blood cell samples. Library preparation used the immunoSEQ multiplex PCR assay. The multiplex PCR relied on a mix of 60 forward primers for TCR Vbeta segments and 13 reverse primers for TCR Jbeta segments. A multiplex PCR assay on genomic DNA amplified the CDR3 region of rearranged TCR beta genes. The amplified TCR beta libraries were sequenced on the Illumina HiSeq System as 87-base-pair reads. The original methods were these. Across the 640 or so repertoires, a later analysis counted approximately 75 million unique TCR beta chains, roughly 11 million of which were shared by at least two donors. A nearest-neighbor algorithm error-corrected the raw reads and collapsed the reads into unique sequences, merging closely related sequences to remove PCR and sequencing errors. V, D and J gene segments were assigned by aligning CDR3 sequences to IMGT reference sequences. For a sequence to be retained, at least a six-nucleotide match to both a V gene segment and a J gene segment was required. A rearrangement was called productive if the CDR3 had no stop codons and remained in frame with V and J, and every other rearrangement was called non-productive. CDR3 was defined by IMGT convention, running from the second conserved V-encoded cysteine to the conserved J-encoded phenylalanine. Sequences without an unambiguous match to a single V gene segment were excluded from the earlier analysis of about 640 of the donors. In an earlier analysis of 587 of the donors, a V segment was called functional when productive rearrangements were above 56.7%, and segregating when the standard deviation between donors exceeded 5%. A statistical classification framework was built to diagnose cytomegalovirus status from the catalog of TCR beta chain sequences. In a later analysis, V and J genes were assigned by comparing TCR nucleotide sequences against IMGT/GENE-DB human TR gene sequences. In a later analysis, CDR3 sequences and most-parsimonious VDJ recombination scenarios were assigned using the TCRdist pipeline. In a later analysis, every TCR beta chain was defined by the combination of its CDR3 amino acid sequence and its V-gene family, and reads without a unique V-gene family were dropped. In a later analysis, around 650 highly shared, low-generation-probability nucleotide sequences were removed to address suspected cross-contamination and a sequencing artifact. In a later analysis, a clonal expansion index for each public chain was calculated from normalized within-repertoire ranks of inferred template counts. Generation probabilities in a later analysis came from a VDJ recombination model fitted to out-of-frame rearrangements, and those results were checked against IGoR. Hypergeometric tests were used in a later analysis to score TCR-TCR, TCR-HLA and TCR-CMV co-occurrence, with a repertoire-size bias correction applied to the TCR pairs. False discovery rates were estimated in a later analysis by permuting HLA or CMV assignments 20 times. In a later analysis, co-occurring TCRs were grouped using DBSCAN, with TCRdist sequence similarity added in when clustering inside HLA-allele-positive subsets. Co-occurrence clustering excluded repertoires with fewer than 30,000 or more than 120,000 public chains, plus five with anomalous nucleotide sharing. TCRdb holds this immuneACCESS table with in-frame rearrangements only. Some clones are missing; in checked studies, unresolved V genes explain under half, and the rest has no known cause. That table is the source of V, J and clone size, and D and trimming were worked out from the DNA. This sample has over 100,000 clones in its table, and more than 75% of those were observed once. Of the sample, around 10% falls within the top ten clones.

Comment on this clone: Its antigen target is currently unknown. The input lacks base qualities; no much larger clone sits a single base away.

This sequence was found in a woman aged 40 to 49 in good health and CMV-seropositive. Recombination connected TRBV7-9 to TRBJ2-1; the D gene is unclear. The sample comprised PBMCs. The CDR3 is CASTLGVEQFF. The DNA sequence is as follows: TGTGCCAGCACCCTCGGTGTTGAGCAGTTCTTC.